Listed below are T cell receptor beta chains from one sample, sequenced in a study of CD8+ T cells in alopecia areata. Assay used: immunoSEQ multiplex PCR; TCRdb lists only in-frame clones, some missing. The top ten clones hold around 15% of a sample with several thousand clones, around 74% of them seen once. Sequences were derived from skin, sampled at week 0. The receptors come from a human donor with alopecia areata. CDR3s include the opening cysteine and the closing phenylalanine or tryptophan.

v_call | cdr3_aa
TRBV5-7 | CASSLRDRGPYEQYF
TRBV30 | CACSTGGSHNSPLHF
TRBV10-3 | CATGVQSSNSPLHF
TRBV5-1 | CASSLERDEQFF
TRBV7-2 | CASSQNRGRTDTQYF
TRBV6-6 | CASSQGSGNQPQHF
TRBV6-5 | CASSESGLGYIF
TRBV7-2 | CASSRTGNGEQYF
TRBV6-1 | CASSEIWRGQSYEQYF
TRBV4-3 | CASSQEGWTGGAFF
TRBV7-9 | CASVSRGSTDTQYF
TRBV13 | CASSFYGDGYGYTF
TRBV29-1 | CSVDRNNEKLFF
TRBV30 | CAWSGGDNQPQHF
TRBV7-2 | CASSLTPGGAETQYF
TRBV5-1 | CASSQPNGTGALAYNEQFF
TRBV2 | CASSSTTDGAGSPLHF
TRBV19 | CASSISSGGINNEQFF
TRBV7-3 | CASSQYGGVSWTQYF
TRBV4-2 | CASSQGASGGANTGELFF
TRBV7-2 | CASSLGMGSHTDTQYF
TRBV2 | CASSGDGRGSYGYTF
TRBV6-5 | CASSPPGYNEQFF
TRBV18 | CASSLKATGGAYEQYF
TRBV5-8 | CASSLRSQGGGNEQFF
TRBV4-3 | CASSQDGAGVNEQFF
TRBV7-2 | CASSLAGKSGGGYTF
TRBV11-2 | CASSFFSSYNEQFF
TRBV11-2 | CASTLLAGKTEQYF
TRBV10-3 | CAIRTTGVGNEQFF
TRBV7-2 | CASSLEALGEQFF